Each of the 27 T cell receptor beta chains below was sequenced from the same sample in a study of Graves' ophthalmopathy and Graves' hyperthyroidism. Amplified TCR beta CDR3 regions were obtained using RNA transcripts as template. First-round RT-PCR used HTBI primers; second-round multiplex PCR followed. TCRdb reprocessed the multiplex PCR reads via MiXCR and lists one record per CDR3 protein. The table has approximately 700,000 distinct CDR3 sequences, 40% seen once. The source material was peripheral blood. The origin of the receptors is an adult man with Graves' ophthalmopathy.

There are many counts of this clonotype. The CDR3 loop is CAISDREVEGANVLTF. The CDR3 nucleotides read TGTGCCATCAGTGACAGGGAAGTAGAAGGGGCCAACGTCCTGACTTTC. The chain is built from TRBV10-3 and TRBJ2-6; possible D gene TRBD1, 5 bases. CDR3 size: 16 residues. Trimming stripped 3 bases from V and 4 bases from J, with 13 bases between. The germline V gene has CDR1 ENHRY and CDR2 SYGVKD.

The V call is TRBV25-1, the J call TRBJ2-2; D not resolved. The CDR3 sequence is 14 residues long. CDR1 and CDR2 (germline): MGHDK, SYGVNS. V lost 6 bases and J lost 2, with 10 bases in between. Written as DNA, the CDR3 is TGTGCCAGCAGCTTTGAGGTTAACACCGGGGAGCTGTTTTTT. The encoded protein is CASSFEVNTGELFF.

The rearrangement uses TRBV7-9 and TRBJ2-2; TRBD1 agrees at 8 bases. The CDR3 totals 16 residues. Trimming cost V 9 bases and J 3 bases; bases outside gene matches: 12. Germline V gene sequence: CDR1 SEHNR, CDR2 FQNEAQ (reference sequence). The CDR3 nucleotides read TGTGCCAGTAGTGCCCTGACAGGGGCCCACACCGGGGAGCTGTTTTTT. As protein: CASSALTGAHTGELFF.

This clonotype was picked up many times. V usage is TRBV20-1 and J usage is TRBJ2-7; D is unclear. The germline gives CDR1 DFQATT, CDR2 SNEGSKA (reference sequence). V lost 7 bases to trimming and J lost 3 bases, with 16 bases between them. CDR3 length equals 13 residues. CDR3 DNA: TGCAGTGGGGAAGGACGGACGAACTACGAGCAGTACTTC. Translating gives CSGEGRTNYEQYF.

The chain has TRBV20-1 and TRBJ1-6; D is ambiguous. V shed 3 bases and J shed 6 bases, with 9 bases lying between them. CDR1 DFQATT and CDR2 SNEGSKA come from the germline V gene (reference sequence). The CDR3 extends over 13 amino acids. The CDR3 here is CSARSASNSPLHF. CDR3 bases: TGCAGTGCTAGGTCCGCCAGTAATTCACCCCTCCACTTT.

The chain recombines TRBV19 with TRBJ1-2; TRBD1 might be the D (5 bases). CDR3 length: 14 residues. The germline gives CDR1 LNHDA, CDR2 SQIVND (reference sequence). V lost 3 bases to trimming and J lost 4 bases, with 12 bases between them. The CDR3 region has the DNA TGTGCCAGTAGTATCGGGGCAGGGATCTATGGCTACACCTTC. Amino acid sequence: CASSIGAGIYGYTF.

This clonotype was detected many times. The rearrangement joins TRBV29-1 to TRBJ2-2; unclear D gene. The CDR3 runs 11 residues. V was clipped by 5 bases and J by 11 bases, with 12 bases between them. In germline, CDR1 is SQVTM, CDR2 ANQGSEA. The CDR3 loop reads CSVRESIELFF. CDR3 sequence (DNA): TGCAGCGTTAGGGAATCGATAGAGCTGTTTTTT.

In the case of this clonotype: This may arise from a read error, as a much more abundant clone is one base away. V gene TRBV7-2 combines with J gene TRBJ2-7; D call uncertain. Germline V gene data show CDR1 as SGHTA and CDR2 as FQGNSA. This CDR3 spans 11 amino acids. V was shortened by 7 bases and J by 9 bases, with 13 bases between the two germline ends. The CDR3 nucleotides read TGTGCCAGCAACCTATCCGTGGGGCAGTACTTC. Protein: CASNLSVGQYF.

The rearrangement joins TRBV7-9 to TRBJ2-2; 9 nucleotides agree with TRBD2. This CDR3 comprises 16 residues. The V gene end was trimmed by 5 bases and the J gene end by 6 bases; junction bases not matched to a gene: 10. Looked up from germline, CDR1 is SEHNR and CDR2 is FQNEAQ (reference sequence). In DNA, the CDR3 is TGTGCCAGCAGCCAAGCTAGCGGGATCCGCCCCGGGGAGCTGTTTTTT. It encodes CASSQASGIRPGELFF.

This clonotype was recorded only once. The chain uses TRBV7-2 and TRBJ2-1; TRBD1 is a possible D gene (5 bases). This CDR3 has 13 residues. The ends were cut back, 0 bases at V and 9 bases at J, with 9 bases in the middle. Germline lookup yields CDR1 SGHTA and CDR2 FQGNSA. Written as DNA, the CDR3 is TGTGCCAGCAGCTTAGCCACAGGCCTTGAGCAGTTCTTC. Residues: CASSLATGLEQFF.

The chain recombines TRBV20-1 with TRBJ1-5; D remains ambiguous. Deletions cut 0 bases from V and 8 bases from J, with 11 bases between. CDR3 length equals 13 residues. Germline lookup yields CDR1 DFQATT and CDR2 SNEGSKA (reference sequence). CDR3 bases: TGCAGTGCTAGAGAAACTCTCATGGAGCCCCAGCATTTT. Its protein is CSARETLMEPQHF.

This clonotype was counted ten times or more. V is TRBV7-2 and J is TRBJ2-7, with 7 bases aligning to TRBD2. Losses at the gene ends were 4 bases for V and 5 bases for J; bases not matched to a gene: 5. The length of the CDR3 is 13 residues. CDR1 and CDR2 from the germline V gene are SGHTA and FQGNSA. The CDR3 sequence is CASSYGRLNEQYF. CDR3 in DNA: TGTGCCAGCAGCTACGGGAGGCTGAACGAGCAGTACTTC.

This clonotype has just a few counts. The chain is built from TRBV6-1 and TRBJ1-5; the D is unclear. Between the trimmed V and J ends, which lost 0 bases and 4 bases, there was a span of 7 bases. Germline V CDR1 and CDR2: MNHNS, SASEGT. The CDR3 consists of 14 residues. The CDR3 loop is CASSEAAVNQPQHF. CDR3 nucleotide sequence: TGTGCCAGCAGTGAAGCCGCAGTGAATCAGCCCCAGCATTTT.

J is TRBJ2-7 and V is TRBV10-3; D perhaps matches TRBD2 (5 bases). Germline values: CDR1 ENHRY, CDR2 SYGVKD. CDR3 length: 13 amino acids. Between the trimmed V and J ends, which lost 2 bases and 2 bases, there was a span of 7 bases. This CDR3 reads CAISEPGTYEQYF. The CDR3 nucleotides are TGTGCCATCAGTGAGCCCGGGACCTACGAGCAGTACTTC.

Comments on this clonotype: At one boundary the junction diverges from the germline segment, which might be a read error. J is TRBJ1-1 and V is TRBV2; D uncertain. Germline lookup yields CDR1 SNHLY and CDR2 FYNNEI. The CDR3 runs to 15 residues. The CDR3 sequence is CASSQDLLRNTEAFF. The DNA for the CDR3 is TGCGCCAGCAGCCAAGATTTGCTAAGGAACACTGAAGCTTTCTTT.

Comment on this clonotype: An end of the junction does not agree with germline; a read error may underlie this. The V gene is TRBV2, the J gene TRBJ1-2; maybe TRBD1 (5 bases). The CDR3 is 15 residues long. The germline V gene encodes CDR1 SNHLY and CDR2 FYNNEI. The CDR3 coding sequence is TGCGCCAGCAGCAGCCAGACAGATGCTAACTATGGCTACACCTTC. It specifies CASSSQTDANYGYTF.

In nucleotides, the CDR3 is TGTGCCAGCAGCCGGACAGTCTCGGGTAACACTGAAGCTTTCTTT. Amino acids: CASSRTVSGNTEAFF. The J gene is TRBJ1-1, the V gene TRBV7-9; weak D call: TRBD1 (6 bases). CDR3 length: 15 amino acids. The germline V gene has CDR1 SEHNR and CDR2 FQNEAQ (reference sequence). Trimming stripped 5 bases from V and 2 bases from J, with 15 bases between. The whole variable domain, remainder taken from reference TRBV7-9 and TRBJ1-1, is DTGVSQNPRHKITKRGQNVTFRCDPISEHNRLYWYRQTLGQGPEFLTYFQNEAQLEKSRLLSDRFSAERPKGSFSTLEIQRTEQGDSAMYLCASSRTVSGNTEAFFGQGTRLTVV.

V is TRBV20-1 and J is TRBJ2-2; perhaps TRBD1 as D (6 bases). Trimming stripped 4 bases from V and 6 bases from J, with 12 bases between. Germline V gene sequence: CDR1 DFQATT, CDR2 SNEGSKA (reference sequence). The CDR3 extends over 13 amino acids. This CDR3 is CSAMGALAGELFF. The CDR3 nucleotides are TGCAGTGCTATGGGGGCCCTTGCCGGGGAGCTGTTTTTT.

The table lists this clonotype with a few counts. Here the CDR3 reads CSARARRYEQYF. CDR3 DNA sequence: TGCAGTGCTAGAGCAAGGAGGTACGAGCAGTACTTC. The J gene is TRBJ2-7, the V gene TRBV20-1; a weak D match, TRBD2 (5 bases). V lost 1 base and J lost 4, with 8 bases in between. The germline V gene has CDR1 DFQATT and CDR2 SNEGSKA (reference sequence). The CDR3 consists of 12 residues.

J is TRBJ1-5 and V is TRBV24-1; 10 bases map to TRBD1. The CDR3 is 15 residues long. The J segment lost 5 bases and the V segment lost 7 bases, leaving 7 bases of the junction unmatched. The germline gives CDR1 KGHDR, CDR2 SFDVKD. CDR3 sequence (DNA): TGTGCCACCAGCAGCTTCGGGACAGGGGATCAGCCCCAGCATTTT. Protein sequence: CATSSFGTGDQPQHF.

The table lists this clonotype with many counts. The chain links TRBV2 to TRBJ1-6, with D possibly matching TRBD1 (5 bases). From germline, CDR1 is SNHLY and CDR2 FYNNEI. Trimming removed 7 bases at V and 6 bases at J, with 13 bases between. The length of the CDR3 is 14 residues. The CDR3 loop reads CASKEGLANSPLHF. The CDR3 DNA reads as TGTGCCAGCAAAGAGGGACTGGCTAATTCACCCCTCCACTTT.

V is TRBV24-1 and J is TRBJ1-5, with 8 bases identical to TRBD1. Trimming cost V 5 bases and J 2 bases; bases outside gene matches: 1. Germline V gene data show CDR1 as KGHDR and CDR2 as SFDVKD. This CDR3 contains 14 residues. The CDR3 reads CATSAQGGNQPQHF. The CDR3 DNA reads as TGTGCCACCAGTGCACAGGGGGGCAATCAGCCCCAGCATTTT.

Comments on this clonotype: One junction end disagrees with the germline gene, perhaps due to a read error. The V and J genes are TRBV5-5 and TRBJ1-5, with TRBD1 identical over 8 bases. CDR3 length: 15 residues. From germline, CDR1 is SGHKS and CDR2 YYEKEE (reference sequence). This CDR3 is CAGSRDRGPNQPQHF. The CDR3 DNA follows: TGTGCCGGCAGCCGAGACAGGGGCCCAAATCAGCCCCAGCATTTT.

This clonotype has a single count. The chain carries TRBV10-3 and TRBJ1-3, with a possible D match to TRBD1 (5 bases). V shed 4 bases and J shed 0 bases, with 13 bases lying between them. This CDR3 is built from 16 residues. In germline, CDR1 is ENHRY, CDR2 SYGVKD. The CDR3 DNA reads as TGTGCCATCAGTGTCAGGGCCGAGCCCTCTGGAAACACCATATATTTT. Translated: CAISVRAEPSGNTIYF.

This clonotype has a handful of counts. This chain uses TRBV2 with TRBJ2-2, with D unresolved. The germline V and J ends were trimmed by 6 bases and 5 bases, with 10 bases remaining between them. This CDR3 is 13 amino acids long. The V gene's germline CDR1 is SNHLY and CDR2 FYNNEI. In DNA, the CDR3 is TGTGCCAGCAGCGGATCCCGAACCGGGGAGCTGTTTTTT. Translation gives CASSGSRTGELFF.

V is TRBV30 and J is TRBJ1-1; D not certain. V lost 3 bases to trimming and J lost 11 bases, with 10 bases between them. The CDR3 has 10 amino acids. Germline V gene data show CDR1 as GTSNPN and CDR2 as SVGIG (reference sequence). Here the CDR3 reads CAWSHRMAFF. The CDR3 DNA is TGTGCCTGGAGCCACCGTATGGCTTTCTTT.

The count of this clonotype is one. The V gene is TRBV15, the J gene TRBJ1-3, with D perhaps matching TRBD1 (6 bases). This CDR3 contains 12 residues. Trimming shortened V by 3 bases and J by 7 bases, and 7 bases separated the two germline ends. Germline V gives CDR1 LNHNV, CDR2 YYDKDF (reference sequence). For the CDR3, the DNA is TGTGCCACCAGCAGTGACAGGAACACCATATATTTT. It specifies CATSSDRNTIYF.